One sample yielded the 15 T cell receptor beta chains listed below, sequenced in a study of cytomegalovirus exposure and HLA in healthy donors. PCR amplification relied on 60 Vbeta primers (plus 13 Jbeta primers). Assay: immunoSEQ multiplex PCR; the TCRdb copy retains only in-frame clones and omits some. The sample holds about 170,000 clones, over 75% seen once. What was sequenced was PBMCs. These receptors were collected from a female donor in good health and CMV-seronegative.

The J gene is TRBJ2-7, the V gene TRBV7-9, with D possibly being TRBD1 (5 bases). The germline V and J ends were trimmed by 4 bases and 2 bases, with 9 bases remaining between them. Germline V lookup: CDR1 SEHNR, CDR2 FQNEAQ (reference sequence). This CDR3 comprises 13 residues. Here the CDR3 reads CASSSSGTYEQYF. In DNA, the CDR3 is TGTGCCAGCAGCTCGTCAGGGACCTACGAGCAGTACTTC.

This sequence joins TRBV4-2 and TRBJ2-7; the D is unclear. Trimming took off 1 base at V and 5 bases at J, with 6 bases between the two ends. Per germline, CDR1 LGHNA and CDR2 YNFKEQ. This CDR3 comprises 12 residues. CDR3 DNA: TGTGCCAGCAGCCAAGTTACGGACGAGCAGTACTTC. The encoded protein is CASSQVTDEQYF.

The rearrangement links TRBV5-4 to TRBJ1-2, with a possible D match to TRBD1 (5 bases). Trimming took 0 bases from V and 7 from J, leaving 16 bases between them. Per germline, CDR1 SGHNT and CDR2 YYREEE (reference sequence). CDR3 size: 15 residues. This CDR3 reads CASSLDWGRGGGYTF. The DNA for the CDR3 is TGTGCCAGCAGCTTGGATTGGGGGAGGGGAGGTGGCTACACCTTC.

The chain is built from TRBV7-2 and TRBJ2-1; maybe TRBD1 (6 bases). The V end lost 4 bases, the J end lost 7 bases, and 20 bases lay between the germline ends. Germline assignment: CDR1 SGHTA and CDR2 FQGNSA. This CDR3 comprises 16 residues. This CDR3 reads CASSSPDSRFVNEQFF. CDR3 DNA sequence: TGTGCCAGCAGCTCGCCGGACAGTAGGTTCGTTAATGAGCAGTTCTTC.

The gene calls are TRBV11-2 and TRBJ2-1; the match to TRBD2 covers 8 bases. V shed 3 bases and J 3 bases; nucleotides not matched to a gene: 16. In germline, CDR1 is SGHAT, CDR2 FQNNGV. The CDR3 contains 19 residues. Here the CDR3 reads CASSFGGWSGRTYYNEQFF. CDR3 in DNA: TGTGCCAGCAGCTTTGGGGGTTGGAGCGGGAGAACATACTACAATGAGCAGTTCTTC.

The chain combines TRBV29-1 with TRBJ1-1; maybe TRBD1 (5 bases). Germline V gene lookup returns CDR1 SQVTM and CDR2 ANQGSEA. The V gene lost 5 bases and the J gene lost 1 base, with 8 bases spanning the gap. The CDR3 runs to 12 residues. The CDR3 protein is CSVSTGNTEAFF. CDR3 coding DNA: TGCAGCGTTAGTACAGGGAACACTGAAGCTTTCTTT.

This clone was counted between two and nine times. The rearrangement joins TRBV28 to TRBJ1-5; 7 positions agree with TRBD1. The CDR3 runs to 16 residues. After removal of 6 bases from V and 6 bases from J, the junction contained 14 bases not matched to a gene. Germline-derived CDR1 and CDR2 are MDHEN and SYDVKM. The CDR3 DNA is TGTGCCAGCAGGTGGACGGGACAGCTAGTTGGTCAGCCCCAGCATTTT. This sequence encodes CASRWTGQLVGQPQHF. Combining the CDR3 with reference TRBV28 and TRBJ1-5 gives the whole variable domain DVKVTQSSRYLVKRTGEKVFLECVQDMDHENMFWYRQDPGLGLRLIYFSYDVKMKEKGDIPEGYSVSREKKERFSLILESASTNQTSMYLCASRWTGQLVGQPQHFGDGTRLSIL.

This chain uses TRBV5-1 with TRBJ1-4, with 9 nucleotides matching TRBD1. V lost 0 bases, J lost 5 bases, and 5 bases stayed unmatched. Germline lookup yields CDR1 SGHRS and CDR2 YFSETQ. The CDR3 is 16 amino acids. The CDR3 loop reads CASSLGQGVRNEKLFF. The CDR3 bases are TGCGCCAGCAGCTTGGGACAGGGGGTTAGAAATGAAAAACTGTTTTTT.

The chain recombines TRBV5-8 with TRBJ1-1; weak D call: TRBD1 (6 bases). CDR1 and CDR2 (germline): SGHTS, YDEGEE. The CDR3 extends over 15 amino acids. Between the trimmed V and J ends, which lost 0 bases and 5 bases, there was a span of 14 bases. In nucleotides, the CDR3 is TGTGCCAGCAGCTTGGGGCTGGGGGCGAGTACTGAAGCTTTCTTT. This codes for CASSLGLGASTEAFF.

This rearrangement joins TRBV7-2 to TRBJ1-6; D perhaps matches TRBD1 (5 bases). CDR1 SGHTA and CDR2 FQGNSA come from the germline V gene. Trimming left V 5 bases short and J 9 bases short, with 23 bases between. CDR3 length: 17 residues. CDR3 residues: CASSPAPGGSYGSPLHF. Written as DNA, the CDR3 is TGTGCCAGCAGCCCCGCCCCCGGGGGGAGCTACGGTTCACCCCTCCACTTT.

For the CDR3, the DNA is TGTGCCAGCAGTTCCGGGACAGGGTGGGAGCAGTACTTC. Its translation: CASSSGTGWEQYF. The chain couples TRBV27 to TRBJ2-7, with 9 bases that match TRBD1. CDR1 and CDR2 from the germline V gene are MNHEY and SMNVEV (reference sequence). V shed 4 bases, J shed 7 bases, and the junction held 5 bases outside the gene matches. This CDR3 has 13 amino acids.

The chain employs TRBV15 and TRBJ2-5; D perhaps matches TRBD2 (6 bases). The CDR3 extends over 14 amino acids. Between the trimmed V and J ends, which lost 0 bases and 4 bases, there was a span of 9 bases. Germline V gene sequence: CDR1 LNHNV, CDR2 YYDKDF (reference sequence). The CDR3 DNA reads as TGTGCCACCAGCAGAGATGTGGGGGGAGAGACCCAGTACTTC. Translation gives CATSRDVGGETQYF.

The rearrangement links TRBV19 to TRBJ1-2, with 12 bases lining up with TRBD1. Losses at the gene ends were 9 bases for V and 2 bases for J; bases not matched to a gene: 7. This CDR3 is built from 15 residues. Germline-derived CDR1 and CDR2 are LNHDA and SQIVND (reference sequence). CDR3 protein: CASRDRGRMNYGYTF. Here the CDR3 DNA reads TGTGCCAGCCGGGACAGGGGGCGCATGAACTATGGCTACACCTTC.

V gene TRBV29-1 combines with J gene TRBJ2-7, with D tentatively TRBD1 (6 bases). The V and J ends lost 4 bases and 4 bases respectively, with 11 bases between them. The CDR3 sequence is 12 residues long. Germline V gene lookup returns CDR1 SQVTM and CDR2 ANQGSEA. CDR3 residues: CSVGGTLYEQYF. In nucleotides, the CDR3 is TGCAGCGTTGGGGGGACATTGTACGAGCAGTACTTC.

This chain connects TRBV28 to TRBJ1-1, with 7 bases matching TRBD1. Germline V gene sequence: CDR1 MDHEN, CDR2 SYDVKM. The CDR3 is made up of 17 amino acids. Losses at the gene ends were 3 bases for V and 0 bases for J; bases not matched to a gene: 10. CDR3 amino acids: CASSFPLLTGLNTEAFF. The CDR3 nucleotides read TGTGCCAGCAGTTTCCCATTACTGACAGGGCTGAACACTGAAGCTTTCTTT.